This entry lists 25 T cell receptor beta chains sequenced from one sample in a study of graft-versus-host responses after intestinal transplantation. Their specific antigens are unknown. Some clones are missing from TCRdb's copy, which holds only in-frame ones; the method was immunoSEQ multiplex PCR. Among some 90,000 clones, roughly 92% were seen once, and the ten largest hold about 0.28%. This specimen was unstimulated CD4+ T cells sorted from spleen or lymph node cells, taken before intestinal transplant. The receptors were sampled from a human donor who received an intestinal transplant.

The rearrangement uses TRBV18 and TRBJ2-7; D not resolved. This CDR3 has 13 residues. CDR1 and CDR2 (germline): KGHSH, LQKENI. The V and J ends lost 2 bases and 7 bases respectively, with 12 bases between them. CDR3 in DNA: TGTGCCAGCTCACCAATTACTCTAGGGGAGCAGTACTTC. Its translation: CASSPITLGEQYF.

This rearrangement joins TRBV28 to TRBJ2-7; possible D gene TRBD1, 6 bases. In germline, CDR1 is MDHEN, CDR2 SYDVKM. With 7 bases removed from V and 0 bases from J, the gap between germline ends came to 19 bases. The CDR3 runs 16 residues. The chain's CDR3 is CASTPGVGAPSYEQYF. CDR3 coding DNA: TGTGCCAGCACCCCCGGGGTGGGGGCGCCCTCCTACGAGCAGTACTTC. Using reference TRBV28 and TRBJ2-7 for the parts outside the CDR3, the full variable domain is DVKVTQSSRYLVKRTGEKVFLECVQDMDHENMFWYRQDPGLGLRLIYFSYDVKMKEKGDIPEGYSVSREKKERFSLILESASTNQTSMYLCASTPGVGAPSYEQYFGPGTRLTVT.

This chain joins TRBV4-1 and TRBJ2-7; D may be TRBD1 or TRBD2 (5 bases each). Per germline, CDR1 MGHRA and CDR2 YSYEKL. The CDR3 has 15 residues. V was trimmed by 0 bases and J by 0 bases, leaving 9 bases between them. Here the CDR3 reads CASSQEGTFSYEQYF. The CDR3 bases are TGCGCCAGCAGCCAAGAGGGGACCTTCTCCTACGAGCAGTACTTC.

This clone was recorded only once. As DNA, the CDR3 is TGTGCCAGCAGCTTGAGTGGCTACGAGCAGTACTTC. It specifies CASSLSGYEQYF. The gene calls are TRBV5-6 and TRBJ2-7; no reliable D call. From germline, CDR1 is SGHDT and CDR2 YYEEEE. The CDR3 is made up of 12 amino acids. The germline V and J ends were trimmed by 1 base and 3 bases, with 5 bases remaining between them.

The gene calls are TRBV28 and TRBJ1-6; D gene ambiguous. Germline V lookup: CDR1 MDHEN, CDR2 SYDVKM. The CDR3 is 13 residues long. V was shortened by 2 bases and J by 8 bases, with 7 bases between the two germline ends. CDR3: CASSLIGYSPLHF. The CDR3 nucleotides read TGTGCCAGCAGTTTAATAGGGTATTCACCCCTCCACTTT.

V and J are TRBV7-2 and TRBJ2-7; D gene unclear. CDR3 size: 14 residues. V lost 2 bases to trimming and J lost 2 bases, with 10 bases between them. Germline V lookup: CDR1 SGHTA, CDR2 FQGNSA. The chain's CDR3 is CASSLIGLAYEQYF. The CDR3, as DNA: TGTGCCAGCAGCTTAATTGGCTTAGCCTACGAGCAGTACTTC.

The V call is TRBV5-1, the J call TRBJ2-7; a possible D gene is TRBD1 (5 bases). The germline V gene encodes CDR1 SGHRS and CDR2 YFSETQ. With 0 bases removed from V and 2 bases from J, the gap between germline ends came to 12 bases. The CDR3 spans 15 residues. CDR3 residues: CASSLGGRLAYEQYF. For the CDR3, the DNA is TGCGCCAGCAGCTTGGGGGGCAGGCTTGCCTACGAGCAGTACTTC.

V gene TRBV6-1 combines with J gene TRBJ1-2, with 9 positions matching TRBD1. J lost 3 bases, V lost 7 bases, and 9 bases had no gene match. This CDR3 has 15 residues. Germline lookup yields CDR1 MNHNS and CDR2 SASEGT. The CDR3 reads CASNPGQGNYYGYTF. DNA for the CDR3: TGTGCCAGCAACCCCGGACAGGGGAATTACTATGGCTACACCTTC.

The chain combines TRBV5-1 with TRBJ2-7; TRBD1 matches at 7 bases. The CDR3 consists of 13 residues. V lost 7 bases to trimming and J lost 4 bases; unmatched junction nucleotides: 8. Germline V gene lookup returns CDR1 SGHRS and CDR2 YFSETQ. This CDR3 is CASAPGQRYEQYF. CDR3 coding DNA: TGCGCCAGCGCCCCGGGACAGAGATACGAGCAGTACTTC. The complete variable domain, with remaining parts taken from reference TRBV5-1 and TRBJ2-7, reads KAGVTQTPRYLIKTRGQQVTLSCSPISGHRSVSWYQQTPGQGLQFLFEYFSETQRNKGNFPGRFSGRQFSNSRSEMNVSTLELGDSALYLCASAPGQRYEQYFGPGTRLTVT.

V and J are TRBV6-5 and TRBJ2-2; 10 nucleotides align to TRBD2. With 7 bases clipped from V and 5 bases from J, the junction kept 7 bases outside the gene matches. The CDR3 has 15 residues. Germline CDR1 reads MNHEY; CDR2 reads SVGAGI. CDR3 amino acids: CASKLAGGGTGELFF. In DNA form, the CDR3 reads TGTGCCAGCAAATTAGCGGGAGGTGGAACCGGGGAGCTGTTTTTT.

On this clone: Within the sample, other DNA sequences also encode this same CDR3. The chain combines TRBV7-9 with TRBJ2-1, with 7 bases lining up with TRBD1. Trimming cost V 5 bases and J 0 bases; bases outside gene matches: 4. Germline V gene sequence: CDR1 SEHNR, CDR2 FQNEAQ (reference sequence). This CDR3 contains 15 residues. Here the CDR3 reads CASSLRDSSYNEQFF. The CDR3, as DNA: TGTGCCAGCAGCCTTCGGGACAGCTCCTACAATGAGCAGTTCTTC.

The CDR3 coding sequence is TGTGCCAGCAACGGAGGGACTAGCGGCTATGAGCAGTTCTTC. This encodes CASNGGTSGYEQFF. J is TRBJ2-1 and V is TRBV2; 11 nucleotides line up with TRBD2. The CDR3 consists of 14 residues. J lost 8 bases, V lost 7 bases, and 7 bases had no gene match. Germline loops: CDR1 SNHLY, CDR2 FYNNEI.

This chain's CDR3 is CASSLLGAGNTGELFF. DNA for the CDR3: TGTGCCAGCAGTTTATTAGGAGCGGGGAACACCGGGGAGCTGTTTTTT. The J gene is TRBJ2-2, the V gene TRBV27; a weak D match, TRBD2 (6 bases). The V end was cut by 1 base, the J end by 1 base, with 10 bases between. The CDR3 contains 16 residues. The V gene's germline CDR1 is MNHEY and CDR2 SMNVEV (reference sequence).

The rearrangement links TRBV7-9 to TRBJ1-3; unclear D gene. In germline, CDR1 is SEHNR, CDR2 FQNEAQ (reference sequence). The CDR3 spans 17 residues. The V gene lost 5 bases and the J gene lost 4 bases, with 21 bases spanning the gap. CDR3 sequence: CASSLPPLTVGGNTIYF. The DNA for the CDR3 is TGTGCCAGCAGCCTCCCCCCCCTCACGGTGGGCGGAAACACCATATATTTT.

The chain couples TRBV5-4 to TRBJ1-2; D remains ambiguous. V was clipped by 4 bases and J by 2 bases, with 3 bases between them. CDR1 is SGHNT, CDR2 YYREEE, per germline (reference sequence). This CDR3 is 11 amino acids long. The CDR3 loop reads CASSLNYGYTF. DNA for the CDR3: TGTGCCAGCAGCCTAAACTATGGCTACACCTTC. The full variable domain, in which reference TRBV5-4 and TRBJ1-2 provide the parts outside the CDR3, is ETGVTQSPTHLIKTRGQQVTLRCSSQSGHNTVSWYQQALGQGPQFIFQYYREEENGRGNFPPRFSGLQFPNYSSELNVNALELDDSALYLCASSLNYGYTFGSGTRLTVV.

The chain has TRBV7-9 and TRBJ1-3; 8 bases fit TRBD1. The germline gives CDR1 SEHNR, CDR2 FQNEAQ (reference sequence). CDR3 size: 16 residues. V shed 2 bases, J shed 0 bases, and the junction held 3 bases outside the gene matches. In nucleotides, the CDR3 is TGTGCCAGCAGCTTAACTGGACAGGGCTCTGGAAACACCATATATTTT. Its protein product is CASSLTGQGSGNTIYF.

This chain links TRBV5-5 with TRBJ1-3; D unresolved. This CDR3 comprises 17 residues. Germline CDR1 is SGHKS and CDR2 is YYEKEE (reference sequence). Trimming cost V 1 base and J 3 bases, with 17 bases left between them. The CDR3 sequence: CASSLLEFPDFGNTIYF. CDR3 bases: TGTGCCAGCAGCTTGTTGGAGTTCCCTGACTTTGGAAACACCATATATTTT.

CDR3 region: CASSGQYQETQYF. CDR3 coding DNA: TGTGCCAGCAGCGGACAGTACCAAGAGACCCAGTACTTC. The chain is built from TRBV5-4 and TRBJ2-5, with D possibly being TRBD1 (6 bases). This CDR3 comprises 13 residues. CDR1 is SGHNT and CDR2 is YYREEE in the germline V gene (reference sequence). The V end was cut by 4 bases, the J end by 0 bases, with 7 bases between.

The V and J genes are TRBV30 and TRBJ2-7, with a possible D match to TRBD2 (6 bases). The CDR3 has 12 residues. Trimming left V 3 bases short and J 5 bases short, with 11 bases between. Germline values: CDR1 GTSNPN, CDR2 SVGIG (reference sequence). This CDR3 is CAWRWTTNEQYF. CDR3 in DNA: TGTGCCTGGAGATGGACTACAAACGAGCAGTACTTC.

The CDR3 loop reads CASSVGLAGFTDTQYF. CDR3 nucleotide sequence: TGTGCCAGCAGCGTAGGGCTAGCGGGGTTCACAGATACGCAGTATTTT. The V gene is TRBV9, the J gene TRBJ2-3; 9 bases match TRBD2. CDR1 is SGDLS, CDR2 YYNGEE, per germline. After removal of 0 bases from V and 2 bases from J, the junction contained 4 bases not matched to a gene. The CDR3 is 16 amino acids.

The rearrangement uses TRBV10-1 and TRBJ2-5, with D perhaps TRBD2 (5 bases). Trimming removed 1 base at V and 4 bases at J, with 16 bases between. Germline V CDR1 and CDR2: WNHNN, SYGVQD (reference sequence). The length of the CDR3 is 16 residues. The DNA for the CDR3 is TGCGCCAGCAGTGAGTTTGAGGCCCTGAGCGGAGAGACCCAGTACTTC. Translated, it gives CASSEFEALSGETQYF.

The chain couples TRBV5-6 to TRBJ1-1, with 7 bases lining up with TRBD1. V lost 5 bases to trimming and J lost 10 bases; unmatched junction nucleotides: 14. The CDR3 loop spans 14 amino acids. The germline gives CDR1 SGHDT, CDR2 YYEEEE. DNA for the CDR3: TGTGCCAGCAGTCCGACAGGGAGAGAGGGGGGAGCTTTCTTT. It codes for CASSPTGREGGAFF.

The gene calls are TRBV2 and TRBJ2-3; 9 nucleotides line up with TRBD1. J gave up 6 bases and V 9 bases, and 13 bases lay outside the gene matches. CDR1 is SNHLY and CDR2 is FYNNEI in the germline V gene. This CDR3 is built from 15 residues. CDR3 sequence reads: CASKLRDRATDTQYF. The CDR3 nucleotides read TGTGCCAGTAAACTCCGGGACAGGGCAACTGATACGCAGTATTTT.

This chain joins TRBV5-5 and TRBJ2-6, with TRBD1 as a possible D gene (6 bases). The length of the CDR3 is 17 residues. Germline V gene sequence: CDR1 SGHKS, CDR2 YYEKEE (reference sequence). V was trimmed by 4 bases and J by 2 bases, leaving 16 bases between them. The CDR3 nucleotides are TGTGCCAGCAGCATACAAACCGGGACAACTGGGGCCAACGTCCTGACTTTC. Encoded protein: CASSIQTGTTGANVLTF.

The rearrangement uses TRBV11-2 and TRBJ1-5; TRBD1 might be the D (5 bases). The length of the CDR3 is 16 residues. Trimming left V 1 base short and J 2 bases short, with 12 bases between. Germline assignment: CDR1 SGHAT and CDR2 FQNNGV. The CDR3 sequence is CASSLGGGGGNQPQHF. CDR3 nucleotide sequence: TGTGCCAGCAGCTTAGGTGGGGGAGGTGGCAATCAGCCCCAGCATTTT.